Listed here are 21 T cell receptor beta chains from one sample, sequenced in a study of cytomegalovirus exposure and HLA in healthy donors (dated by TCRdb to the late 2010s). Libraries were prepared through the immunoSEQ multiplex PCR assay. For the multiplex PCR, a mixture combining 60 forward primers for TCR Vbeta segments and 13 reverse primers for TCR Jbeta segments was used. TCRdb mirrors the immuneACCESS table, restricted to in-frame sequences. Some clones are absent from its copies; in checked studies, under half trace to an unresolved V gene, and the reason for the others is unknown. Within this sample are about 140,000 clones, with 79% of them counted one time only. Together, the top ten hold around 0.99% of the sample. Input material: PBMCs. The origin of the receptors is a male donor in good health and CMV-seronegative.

The DNA for the CDR3 is TGTGCCAGCAGGGAGGGAAACTCCGATACGCAGTATTTT. Translated: CASREGNSDTQYF. V and J are TRBV11-2 and TRBJ2-3; D perhaps matches TRBD2 (6 bases). The CDR3 runs 13 residues. The V end was cut by 6 bases, the J end by 6 bases, with 13 bases between. Germline values: CDR1 SGHAT, CDR2 FQNNGV.

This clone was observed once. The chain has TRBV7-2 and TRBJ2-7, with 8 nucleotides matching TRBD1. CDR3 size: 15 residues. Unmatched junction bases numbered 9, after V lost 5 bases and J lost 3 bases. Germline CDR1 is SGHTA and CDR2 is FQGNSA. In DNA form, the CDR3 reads TGTGCCAGCAGCATTCAGGGGGCACTTGGCTACGAGCAGTACTTC. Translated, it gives CASSIQGALGYEQYF.

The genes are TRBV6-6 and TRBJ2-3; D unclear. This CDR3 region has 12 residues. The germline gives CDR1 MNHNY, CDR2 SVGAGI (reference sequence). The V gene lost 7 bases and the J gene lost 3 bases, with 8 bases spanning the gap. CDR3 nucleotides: TGTGCCAGCACCGCGGCGACAGATACGCAGTATTTT. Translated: CASTAATDTQYF.

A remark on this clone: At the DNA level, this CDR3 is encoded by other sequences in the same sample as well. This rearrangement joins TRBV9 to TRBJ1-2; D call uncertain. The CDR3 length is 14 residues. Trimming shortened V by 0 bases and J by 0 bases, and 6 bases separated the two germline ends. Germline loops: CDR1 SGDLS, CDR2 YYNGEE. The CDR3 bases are TGTGCCAGCAGCGTAGCCGGGGCTAACTATGGCTACACCTTC. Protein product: CASSVAGANYGYTF.

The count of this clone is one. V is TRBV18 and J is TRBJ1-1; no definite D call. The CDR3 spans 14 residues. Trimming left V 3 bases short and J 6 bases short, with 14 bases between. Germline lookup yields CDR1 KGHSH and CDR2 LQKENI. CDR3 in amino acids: CASSPSGVHAEAFF. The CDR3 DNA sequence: TGTGCCAGCTCACCCTCCGGGGTCCACGCTGAAGCTTTCTTT.

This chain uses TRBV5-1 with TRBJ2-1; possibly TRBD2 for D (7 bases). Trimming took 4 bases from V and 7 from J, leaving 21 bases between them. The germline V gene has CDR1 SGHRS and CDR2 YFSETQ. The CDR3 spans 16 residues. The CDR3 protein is CASSPGRGALGNEQFF. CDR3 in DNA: TGCGCCAGCAGCCCGGGCCGGGGGGCCCTAGGGAATGAGCAGTTCTTC. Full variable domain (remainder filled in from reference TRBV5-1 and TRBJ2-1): KAGVTQTPRYLIKTRGQQVTLSCSPISGHRSVSWYQQTPGQGLQFLFEYFSETQRNKGNFPGRFSGRQFSNSRSEMNVSTLELGDSALYLCASSPGRGALGNEQFFGPGTRLTVL.

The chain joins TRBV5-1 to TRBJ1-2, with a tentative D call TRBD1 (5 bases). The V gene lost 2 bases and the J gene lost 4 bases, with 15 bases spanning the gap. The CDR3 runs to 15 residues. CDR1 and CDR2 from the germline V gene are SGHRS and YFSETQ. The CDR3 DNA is TGCGCCAGCAGCTTCCAGGGCGACCCTTCCTATGGCTACACCTTC. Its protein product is CASSFQGDPSYGYTF.

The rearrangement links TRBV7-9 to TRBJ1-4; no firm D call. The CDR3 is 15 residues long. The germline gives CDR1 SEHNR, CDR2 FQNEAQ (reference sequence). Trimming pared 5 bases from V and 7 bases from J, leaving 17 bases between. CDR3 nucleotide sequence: TGTGCCAGCAGCGTCGCTGGCCAACGGGGTGAAAAACTGTTTTTT. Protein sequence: CASSVAGQRGEKLFF.

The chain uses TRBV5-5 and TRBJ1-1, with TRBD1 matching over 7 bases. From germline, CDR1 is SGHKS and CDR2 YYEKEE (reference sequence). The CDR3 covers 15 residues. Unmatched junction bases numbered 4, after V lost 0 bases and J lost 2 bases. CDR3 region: CASSLGRDSNTEAFF. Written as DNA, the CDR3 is TGTGCCAGCAGCTTGGGACGGGACAGCAACACTGAAGCTTTCTTT.

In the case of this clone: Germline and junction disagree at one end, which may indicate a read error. The CDR3 spells CSSSPRTGELFF. CDR3 coding DNA: TGTTCCAGCAGCCCTCGGACCGGGGAGCTGTTTTTT. This chain links TRBV7-9 with TRBJ2-2; D is unresolved. The CDR3 length is 12 residues. Germline lookup yields CDR1 SEHNR and CDR2 FQNEAQ (reference sequence).

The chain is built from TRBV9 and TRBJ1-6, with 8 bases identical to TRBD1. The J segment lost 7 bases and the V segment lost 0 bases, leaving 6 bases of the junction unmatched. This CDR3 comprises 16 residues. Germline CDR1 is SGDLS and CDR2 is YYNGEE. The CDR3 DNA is TGTGCCAGCAGCGTAGGCAGGGGGCAAAAAAATTCACCCCTCCACTTT. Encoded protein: CASSVGRGQKNSPLHF.

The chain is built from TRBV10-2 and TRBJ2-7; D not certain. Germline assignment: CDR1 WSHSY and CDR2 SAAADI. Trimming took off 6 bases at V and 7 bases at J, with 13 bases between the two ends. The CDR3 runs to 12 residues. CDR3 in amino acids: CASRQPPGEQYF. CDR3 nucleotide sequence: TGCGCCAGCAGACAGCCCCCTGGAGAGCAGTACTTC.

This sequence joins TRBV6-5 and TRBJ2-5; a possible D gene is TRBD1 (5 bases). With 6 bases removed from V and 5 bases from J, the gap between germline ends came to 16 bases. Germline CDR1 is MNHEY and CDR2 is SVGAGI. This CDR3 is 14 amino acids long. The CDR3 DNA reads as TGTGCCAGCAGCCGACAGCCACCTGAGGAGACCCAGTACTTC. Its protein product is CASSRQPPEETQYF.

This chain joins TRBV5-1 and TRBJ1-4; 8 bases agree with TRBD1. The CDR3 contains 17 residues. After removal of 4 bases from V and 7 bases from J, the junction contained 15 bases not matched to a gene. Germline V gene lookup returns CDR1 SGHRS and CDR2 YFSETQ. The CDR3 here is CASSQTFGQGIGEKLFF. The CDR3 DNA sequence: TGCGCCAGCAGCCAAACCTTTGGACAGGGAATAGGTGAAAAACTGTTTTTT.

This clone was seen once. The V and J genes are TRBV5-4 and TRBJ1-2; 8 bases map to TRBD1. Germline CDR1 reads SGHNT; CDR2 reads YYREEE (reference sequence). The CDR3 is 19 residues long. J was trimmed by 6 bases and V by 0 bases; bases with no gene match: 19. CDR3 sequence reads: CASSLGGLRGWTGQDGYTF. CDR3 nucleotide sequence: TGTGCCAGCAGCTTGGGTGGCCTTAGGGGTTGGACAGGGCAGGATGGCTACACCTTC.

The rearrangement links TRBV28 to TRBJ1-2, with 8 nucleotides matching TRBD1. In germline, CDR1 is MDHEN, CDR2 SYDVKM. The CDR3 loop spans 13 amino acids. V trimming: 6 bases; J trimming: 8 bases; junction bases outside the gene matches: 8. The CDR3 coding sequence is TGTGCCAGCAGCCGCCAGGGGGCGGGCGGCTACACCTTC. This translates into CASSRQGAGGYTF.

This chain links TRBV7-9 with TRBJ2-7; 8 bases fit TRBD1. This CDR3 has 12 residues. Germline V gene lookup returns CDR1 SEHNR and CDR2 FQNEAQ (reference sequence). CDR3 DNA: TGTTCCACGGGACAGGACAGTTACGAGCAGTACTTC. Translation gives CSTGQDSYEQYF.

CDR3 coding DNA: TGTGCCAGCAGCGTAGAGGGGGGGCATAGCACAGATACGCAGTATTTT. It is translated as CASSVEGGHSTDTQYF. V gene TRBV9 combines with J gene TRBJ2-3; D is perhaps TRBD2 (7 bases). This CDR3 comprises 16 residues. Per the germline V gene, CDR1 is SGDLS and CDR2 is YYNGEE. Trimming cost V 0 bases and J 0 bases, with 11 bases left between them.

The CDR3: CATSTYPLNEQFF. In nucleotides, the CDR3 is TGTGCCACCAGCACCTACCCACTCAATGAGCAGTTCTTC. The rearrangement joins TRBV15 to TRBJ2-1; D gene unclear. The CDR3 loop spans 13 amino acids. In germline, CDR1 is LNHNV, CDR2 YYDKDF (reference sequence). V lost 4 bases and J 6 bases, leaving 10 bases between the germline ends.

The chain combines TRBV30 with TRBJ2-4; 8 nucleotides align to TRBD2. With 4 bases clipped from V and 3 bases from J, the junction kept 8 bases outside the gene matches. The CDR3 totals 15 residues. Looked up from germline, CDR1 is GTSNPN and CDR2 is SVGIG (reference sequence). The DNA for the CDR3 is TGTGCCTGGATCCCGGGGGGGCCTGGCAAAAACATTCAGTACTTC. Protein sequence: CAWIPGGPGKNIQYF. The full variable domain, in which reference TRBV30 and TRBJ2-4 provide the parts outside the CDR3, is SQTIHQWPATLVQPVGSPLSLECTVEGTSNPNLYWYRQAAGRGLQLLFYSVGIGQISSEVPQNLSASRPQDRQFILSSKKLLLSDSGFYLCAWIPGGPGKNIQYFGAGTRLSVL.

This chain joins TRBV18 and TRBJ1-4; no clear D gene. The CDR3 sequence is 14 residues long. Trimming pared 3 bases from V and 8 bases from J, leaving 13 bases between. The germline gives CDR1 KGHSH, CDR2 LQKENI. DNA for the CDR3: TGTGCCAGCTCACCTTCGGCCCCTAGGGAAAAACTGTTTTTT. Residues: CASSPSAPREKLFF.